The 10 T cell receptor beta chains below all came from one sample that was sequenced in a study of breast tumors, draining lymph nodes, adjacent tissues. The lymph nodes were axillary draining lymph nodes from breast cancer patients. Using its own MiXCR run on the multiplex PCR reads, TCRdb lists one record per CDR3 protein. The repertoire consists of about 180,000 distinct CDR3 sequences, with about 30% occurring once and the leading ten covering approximately 4.2%. The sample taken for sequencing was axillary lymph node tissue. The receptor set was obtained from a female donor with breast cancer. Some clones in this sample may be carry-over from other donors' samples.

The table lists this clonotype with a few counts. The genes are TRBV7-3 and TRBJ1-1; D is possibly TRBD1 (6 bases). In germline, CDR1 is SGHTA, CDR2 FQGTGA. The CDR3 sequence is 13 residues long. V lost 5 bases to trimming and J lost 7 bases, with 14 bases between them. The CDR3 loop is CASSHTGKDEAFF. The CDR3 coding sequence is TGTGCCAGCAGCCACACAGGGAAGGATGAAGCTTTCTTT. Supplemented by reference TRBV7-3 and TRBJ1-1, the full variable domain reads GAGVSQTPSNKVTEKGKYVELRCDPISGHTALYWYRQSLGQGPEFLIYFQGTGAADDSGLPNDRFFAVRPEGSVSTLKIQRTERGDSAVYLCASSHTGKDEAFFGQGTRLTVV.

V and J are TRBV2 and TRBJ1-5; D is unresolved. This CDR3 has 12 residues. Deletions cut 9 bases from V and 14 bases from J, with 20 bases between. The V gene's germline CDR1 is SNHLY and CDR2 FYNNEI. CDR3 in amino acids: CARGLAGAEEHF. In nucleotides, the CDR3 is TGTGCCAGAGGACTAGCGGGAGCGGAAGAGCATTTT.

As to this clonotype: This may be a read error: a much more frequent sequence differs by one nucleotide. V usage is TRBV12-3 or TRBV12-4 and J usage is TRBJ2-1; 8 bases are shared with TRBD1. J was trimmed by 12 bases and V by 7 bases; bases with no gene match: 11. The CDR3 has 13 amino acids. The CDR3 bases are TGTGCCAGCAACGGACAGGGTACGGATGGGCAGTTCTTC. It specifies CASNGQGTDGQFF.

The V call is TRBV6-6, the J call TRBJ1-1; D ambiguous. This CDR3 region has 10 residues. V was shortened by 1 base and J by 10 bases, with 4 bases between the two germline ends. Germline CDR1 reads MNHNY; CDR2 reads SVGAGI (reference sequence). CDR3 nucleotide sequence: TGTGCCAGCAGTTACTTATCAGCTTTCTTT. It is translated as CASSYLSAFF.

This chain links TRBV6-5 with TRBJ2-1; 8 positions match TRBD2. The CDR3 length is 17 residues. Trimming cost V 0 bases and J 7 bases; bases outside gene matches: 11. CDR1 is MNHEY, CDR2 SVGAGI, per germline. CDR3 protein: CASSYSKREGRGNEQFF. DNA of the CDR3: TGTGCCAGCAGTTACTCGAAACGGGAGGGCCGGGGGAATGAGCAGTTCTTC.

This clonotype was detected ten times or more. CDR3 residues: CASSLTISEYEQYF. The DNA of the CDR3 is TGTGCCAGCAGCCTGACTATCTCTGAGTACGAGCAGTACTTC. The chain links TRBV14 to TRBJ2-7; a weak D match, TRBD2 (5 bases). CDR3 length: 14 amino acids. With 4 bases removed from V and 4 bases from J, the gap between germline ends came to 14 bases. Germline V gene lookup returns CDR1 SGHDN and CDR2 FVKESK.

This clonotype was seen a handful of times. V gene TRBV29-1 combines with J gene TRBJ1-1; 8 bases align to TRBD1. This CDR3 has 14 residues. Unmatched junction bases numbered 6, after V lost 1 base and J lost 5 bases. Germline V lookup: CDR1 SQVTM, CDR2 ANQGSEA. CDR3: CSVEAQGARTEAFF. In DNA, the CDR3 is TGCAGCGTTGAAGCGCAGGGGGCCCGGACTGAAGCTTTCTTT.

This clonotype was recorded many times. The CDR3 DNA reads TGTGCCACCAGCAGAGATCTTGGGGGGGGCTATCAGCCCCAGCATTTT. It specifies CATSRDLGGGYQPQHF. The chain is built from TRBV15 and TRBJ1-5; a weak D match, TRBD1 (6 bases). V lost 0 bases to trimming and J lost 5 bases, with 14 bases between them. The germline V gene encodes CDR1 LNHNV and CDR2 YYDKDF (reference sequence). The CDR3 spans 16 residues.

This clonotype occurred many times. The chain has TRBV11-1 and TRBJ2-7; 7 bases align to TRBD1. CDR3 length: 15 residues. The germline V gene encodes CDR1 SGHAT and CDR2 FQDESV (reference sequence). Unmatched junction bases numbered 5, after V lost 1 base and J lost 2 bases. As DNA, the CDR3 is TGTGCCAGCAGCTTAGGAGGGACAGCTACCTACGAGCAGTACTTC. This translates into CASSLGGTATYEQYF. Based on the CDR3 plus reference TRBV11-1 and TRBJ2-7, the full variable domain is EAEVAQSPRYKITEKSQAVAFWCDPISGHATLYWYRQILGQGPELLVQFQDESVVDDSQLPKDRFSAERLKGVDSTLKIQPAELGDSAMYLCASSLGGTATYEQYFGPGTRLTVT.

This clonotype was recorded a few times. A much more abundant neighbour one base away suggests this may be a read error. Here the CDR3 omits its conserved ending phenylalanine or tryptophan, so a read error is the likely source. The chain uses TRBV19 and TRBJ2-1; tentatively, D is TRBD1 or TRBD2 (5 bases each). Per the germline V gene, CDR1 is LNHDA and CDR2 is SQIVND (reference sequence). The CDR3 extends over 16 amino acids. V was trimmed by 0 bases and J by 7 bases, leaving 16 bases between them. CDR3 sequence reads: CASSIDLWGRGNEQFS. In nucleotides, the CDR3 is TGTGCCAGTAGTATAGATCTATGGGGCCGAGGGAATGAGCAGTTCTCC.